These 16 T cell receptor beta chains came from one sample sequenced in a study of T cells in Graves' hyperthyroidism and ophthalmopathy (dated by TCRdb to about 2019). The method was multiplex PCR. The run used an Illumina HiSeq 2000. Amplification of TCR beta CDR3 regions was carried out from RNA transcripts. The TCR CDR3 was subjected to a first round of RT-PCR using the HTBI primer set and the Qiagen OneStep RT-PCR kit. TCRdb applied fastp at Q25 and MiXCR to the public reads, then kept only in-frame beta chains. Each CDR3 protein gets just one entry, which takes the most common genes and DNA from the rows behind it. This sample has about 500,000 distinct CDR3 sequences in its table, and 14% of those were observed once. The ten largest make up about 17% of the sample. The sample taken for sequencing was blood. The receptors were sampled from a woman between 18 and 30 years old with Graves' hyperthyroidism.

The sample holds many counts of this clonotype. The gene calls are TRBV18 and TRBJ2-7, with D possibly being TRBD1 or TRBD2 (5 bases each). V was cut by 5 bases and J by 5 bases, with 7 bases left in between. Germline V gene data show CDR1 as KGHSH and CDR2 as LQKENI. This CDR3 is built from 11 residues. CDR3 sequence: CASSSGHEQYF. The CDR3 region has the DNA TGTGCCAGCTCATCGGGGCACGAGCAGTACTTC.

This clonotype has only one observation. The chain combines TRBV12-3 or TRBV12-4 with TRBJ1-2; the match to TRBD1 covers 8 bases. V was clipped by 6 bases and J by 4 bases; unmatched bases: 10. This CDR3 is 15 amino acids long. CDR3 DNA: TGTGCCAGCAGCACCGGACAGGGAGGGGGCTATGGCTACACCTTC. Translated, it gives CASSTGQGGGYGYTF.

The gene calls are TRBV12-3 or TRBV12-4 and TRBJ2-1; 16 bases align to TRBD2. The CDR3 totals 16 residues. V lost 2 bases, J lost 15 bases, and 10 bases stayed unmatched. DNA for the CDR3: TGTGCCAGCAGTTTATTAGGGACTAGCGGGAGGGCACTCGGGTTCTTC. This gives the protein CASSLLGTSGRALGFF.

Many counts were recorded for this clonotype. The rearrangement links TRBV19 to TRBJ2-7, with 8 bases fitting TRBD1. This CDR3 spans 17 amino acids. The germline CDR1 and CDR2 sequences are LNHDA and SQIVND (reference sequence). Trimming took 5 bases from V and 5 from J; bases not matched to a gene: 17. CDR3 amino acids: CASSLDQLNPGGDEQYF. The CDR3 DNA is TGTGCCAGTAGTCTGGACCAGCTCAACCCAGGGGGCGACGAGCAGTACTTC. Full variable domain (outside the CDR3, taken from reference TRBV19 and TRBJ2-7): DGGITQSPKYLFRKEGQNVTLSCEQNLNHDAMYWYRQDPGQGLRLIYYSQIVNDFQKGDIAEGYSVSREKKESFPLTVTSAQKNPTAFYLCASSLDQLNPGGDEQYFGPGTRLTVT.

The V gene is TRBV12-3 or TRBV12-4, the J gene TRBJ1-4; 9 nucleotides line up with TRBD1. The CDR3 has 16 amino acids. After removal of 1 base from V and 7 bases from J, the junction contained 7 bases not matched to a gene. The chain's CDR3 is CASSLDPGQGFEKLFF. CDR3 bases: TGTGCCAGCAGTTTAGACCCGGGACAGGGTTTTGAAAAACTGTTTTTT.

This clonotype was observed a handful of times. The chain recombines TRBV7-3 with TRBJ2-3; TRBD1 is a possible D gene (7 bases). The V end was cut by 3 bases, the J end by 2 bases, with 12 bases between. Germline V lookup: CDR1 SGHTA, CDR2 FQGTGA. The length of the CDR3 is 15 residues. The CDR3: CASSLTGRITDTQYF. In nucleotides, the CDR3 is TGTGCCAGCAGCTTGACAGGGAGGATCACAGATACGCAGTATTTT.

This clonotype was detected ten times or more. This chain joins TRBV6-6 and TRBJ2-4, with 9 bases matching TRBD2. The trim removed 0 bases at V and 3 bases at J, leaving 9 bases unmatched. Germline V gives CDR1 MNHNY, CDR2 SVGAGI (reference sequence). The CDR3 contains 18 residues. The chain's CDR3 is CASSYSKLRSGGKNIQYF. In DNA form, the CDR3 reads TGTGCCAGCAGTTACTCGAAGCTTCGTAGCGGGGGCAAAAACATTCAGTACTTC.

In this sample, this clonotype turned up many times. The chain employs TRBV12-5 and TRBJ2-1; a weak D match, TRBD2 (6 bases). V shed 0 bases and J shed 8 bases, with 14 bases lying between them. CDR3 length: 15 amino acids. CDR1 is LGHNT and CDR2 is FRNRAP in the germline V gene. For the CDR3, the DNA is TGTGCTAGTGGTTTGGTAGGACTAAGGCGCGATGAGCAGTTCTTC. This translates into CASGLVGLRRDEQFF.

This clonotype was seen many times. The chain uses TRBV11-2 and TRBJ2-7; D may be TRBD1 (6 bases). The ends were cut back, 5 bases at V and 6 bases at J, with 23 bases in the middle. The CDR3 totals 16 residues. Germline CDR1 reads SGHAT; CDR2 reads FQNNGV. In DNA form, the CDR3 reads TGTGCCAGCAGCCCCTTCGTACCGCAAGTAGGGGGCGAGCAGTACGTC. The encoded protein is CASSPFVPQVGGEQYV.

At least ten counts were recorded for this clonotype. V and J are TRBV7-3 and TRBJ1-1, with D perhaps matching TRBD1 (5 bases). The CDR3 is made up of 14 amino acids. Germline assignment: CDR1 SGHTA and CDR2 FQGTGA. V was shortened by 5 bases and J by 4 bases, with 14 bases between the two germline ends. DNA of the CDR3: TGTGCCAGCAGCCCTCAGAGGGGATCCACTGAAGCTTTCTTT. It specifies CASSPQRGSTEAFF.

This clonotype was observed many times. J is TRBJ1-1 and V is TRBV30; D gene unclear. The V end was cut by 0 bases, the J end by 0 bases, with 11 bases between. The germline V gene has CDR1 GTSNPN and CDR2 SVGIG (reference sequence). CDR3 length: 15 residues. In DNA form, the CDR3 reads TGTGCCTGGAGTGTACCGGACGGACTGAACACTGAAGCTTTCTTT. Translating it yields CAWSVPDGLNTEAFF.

In its sample, this clonotype was seen many times. V and J are TRBV6-5 and TRBJ1-1; 7 nucleotides align to TRBD1. The V gene's germline CDR1 is MNHEY and CDR2 SVGAGI. The CDR3 runs 15 residues. With V trimmed by 0 bases and J by 3 bases, 4 bases remained unmatched. This chain's CDR3 is CASSYSRTGDTEAFF. The CDR3 DNA is TGTGCCAGCAGTTACTCGAGAACAGGGGACACTGAAGCTTTCTTT.

V usage is TRBV4-1 and J usage is TRBJ2-7, with D possibly being TRBD1 (5 bases). Looked up from germline, CDR1 is MGHRA and CDR2 is YSYEKL. Trimming removed 3 bases at V and 2 bases at J, with 23 bases between. The CDR3 spans 18 residues. CDR3 sequence: CASSHLNNIRAHPYEQYF. In DNA, the CDR3 is TGCGCCAGCAGCCACTTAAACAATATCAGGGCTCACCCCTACGAGCAGTACTTC.

Concerning this clonotype: Possible read error: a much larger clone is one base away. The chain couples TRBV7-9 to TRBJ1-2; tentative D call: TRBD1 (5 bases). The germline V and J ends were trimmed by 8 bases and 5 bases, with 15 bases remaining between them. The CDR3 sequence is 13 residues long. Germline assignment: CDR1 SEHNR and CDR2 FQNEAQ (reference sequence). DNA of the CDR3: TGTGCCAGCGGCGAAGGGGCAGGGTATGGCTACACCTTC. Translated, it gives CASGEGAGYGYTF.

This clonotype was seen only a few times. This chain joins TRBV6-1 and TRBJ2-7; weak D call: TRBD1 (5 bases). The germline V gene has CDR1 MNHNS and CDR2 SASEGT. Trimming shortened V by 2 bases and J by 2 bases, and 16 bases separated the two germline ends. This CDR3 is built from 16 residues. The CDR3 sequence is CASSEPDRSSTYEQYV. The CDR3 bases are TGTGCCAGCAGTGAACCAGACAGAAGTTCTACCTACGAGCAGTACGTC.

This clonotype was seen at least ten times. V is TRBV18 and J is TRBJ2-7; 9 bases match TRBD1. V was pared by 6 bases and J by 7 bases, with 4 bases of the junction left unmatched. From germline, CDR1 is KGHSH and CDR2 LQKENI. This CDR3 region has 12 residues. The CDR3 reads CASSRTGAEQYF. The DNA of the CDR3 is TGTGCCAGCTCCCGGACAGGGGCAGAGCAGTACTTC.